This T cell receptor beta chain came from a study of siplizumab effects on memory and regulatory T cells. Concerning this clone itself: The antigen remains unidentified.

The CDR3 length is 15 residues. The V segment lost 5 bases and the J segment 2 bases; nucleotides outside the gene matches: 7. Germline CDR1 SEHNR, CDR2 FQNEAQ (reference sequence). Approximately 100,000 TCR templates per sample were sequenced. Produced via immunoSEQ multiplex PCR; TCRdb's table is partial and in-frame only. Of approximately 94,000 clones listed, 90% to 95% were seen once; the top ten hold 6.5%. Whole-study results and caveats: Just a small share of alloreactive clones was traced back to unstimulated subsets. No assignable naive or memory phenotype existed for roughly 80-96% of proliferating CD4+ or CD8+ clones. Naive T cells appeared more diverse than memory cells and seemed to be major alloresponse contributors.

The sequence derives from a human donor in good health. Sequenced input: CD8+ T cells sorted from blood. This chain uses TRBV7-9 with TRBJ2-3; TRBD1 matches at 7 bases. The chain's CDR3 is CASSLIGQDTDTQYF. The DNA for the CDR3 is TGTGCCAGCAGCCTAATCGGACAGGACACAGATACGCAGTATTTT.